The next 20 T cell receptor beta chains were all read from a single sample in a study of long-term antiretroviral therapy in people with HIV. Survey-level resolution applied to immunoSEQ assay v3.0. TCRdb's table, derived via immunoSEQ multiplex PCR, lists solely in-frame clones and lacks some. The sample carries fewer than 20,000 clones, around 80% recorded once. The sequencing used unsorted PBMCs, collected at the start of antiretroviral therapy, before treatment. The receptors derive from a woman between 40 and 55 years old with HIV.

The rearrangement joins TRBV28 to TRBJ1-5; D ambiguous. Trimming stripped 11 bases from V and 2 bases from J, with 16 bases between. CDR3 length: 14 residues. Per germline, CDR1 MDHEN and CDR2 SYDVKM. The CDR3 DNA follows: TGTGCCTCCTGTGAGGCGAGGGGCAATCAGCCCCAGCATTTT. Translating it yields CASCEARGNQPQHF.

The chain uses TRBV10-3 and TRBJ2-1; D possibly corresponds to TRBD2 (6 bases). Germline CDR1 ENHRY, CDR2 SYGVKD. CDR3 length: 16 residues. V lost 6 bases and J 4 bases, leaving 19 bases between the germline ends. CDR3 in amino acids: CAIRTRGAGSYNEQFF. The CDR3 coding sequence is TGTGCCATCAGAACCCGTGGTGCGGGAAGTTACAATGAGCAGTTCTTC.

The V call is TRBV7-2, the J call TRBJ1-4; a possible D gene is TRBD1 (5 bases). Germline loops: CDR1 SGHTA, CDR2 FQGNSA. V was clipped by 3 bases and J by 5 bases, with 13 bases between them. The CDR3 sequence is 15 residues long. CDR3 coding DNA: TGTGCCAGCAGCTTCGGGGACCGTCCAAATGAAAAACTGTTTTTT. Translation gives CASSFGDRPNEKLFF. Full variable domain (missing parts from reference TRBV7-2 and TRBJ1-4): GAGVSQSPSNKVTEKGKDVELRCDPISGHTALYWYRQSLGQGLEFLIYFQGNSAPDKSGLPSDRFSAERTGGSVSTLTIQRTQQEDSAVYLCASSFGDRPNEKLFFGSGTQLSVL.

In this sample, this clone turned up once. The chain joins TRBV4-1 to TRBJ2-3; 9 bases map to TRBD1. This CDR3 spans 16 amino acids. V was pared by 3 bases and J by 4 bases, with 8 bases of the junction left unmatched. Looked up from germline, CDR1 is MGHRA and CDR2 is YSYEKL. The CDR3 region is CASSQIGTGRSDTQYF. The CDR3 DNA reads TGCGCCAGCAGCCAGATCGGGACAGGGCGATCAGATACGCAGTATTTT.

This chain joins TRBV5-1 and TRBJ2-5, with D perhaps TRBD2 (6 bases). Germline assignment: CDR1 SGHRS and CDR2 YFSETQ. V gave up 4 bases and J gave up 3 bases, with 13 bases separating them. The CDR3 covers 14 residues. Here the CDR3 reads CASSPRGGEETQYF. CDR3 sequence (DNA): TGCGCCAGCAGCCCCAGAGGCGGGGAAGAGACCCAGTACTTC.

A word on this clone: Compared with germline, one end of the junction differs, possibly owing to a read error. The V call is TRBV30, the J call TRBJ1-5, with 7 bases that match TRBD1. This CDR3 is built from 14 residues. Germline CDR1 GTSNPN, CDR2 SVGIG (reference sequence). CDR3 DNA: TGTGCCTGGAGTACAGAAGGGGGCAACCAGCCCCAGCATTTT. Translating it yields CAWSTEGGNQPQHF.

The gene calls are TRBV9 and TRBJ2-5; D is unclear. V lost 0 bases and J 5 bases, leaving 8 bases between the germline ends. This CDR3 is 13 amino acids long. Per germline, CDR1 SGDLS and CDR2 YYNGEE. As DNA, the CDR3 is TGTGCCAGCAGCGTAGGGGGTGCGGAGACCCAGTACTTC. As protein: CASSVGGAETQYF.

The genes are TRBV7-3 and TRBJ2-1; D is perhaps TRBD1 (7 bases). The CDR3 is 16 residues long. V shed 3 bases and J shed 8 bases, with 20 bases lying between them. The germline CDR1 and CDR2 sequences are SGHTA and FQGTGA. CDR3 DNA sequence: TGTGCCAGCAGCTTGGGGGGAAGGGGGCCGGTGGATGAGCAGTTCTTC. Translation: CASSLGGRGPVDEQFF.

J is TRBJ1-2 and V is TRBV9; D ambiguous. Trimming shortened V by 5 bases and J by 8 bases, and 16 bases separated the two germline ends. CDR3 length: 13 amino acids. CDR1 and CDR2 from the germline V gene are SGDLS and YYNGEE. CDR3 DNA sequence: TGTGCCAGCAGTATGAGCCCTATGCCAGGCTACACCTTC. It translates to CASSMSPMPGYTF.

The chain carries TRBV9 and TRBJ2-3; D remains ambiguous. The germline V gene has CDR1 SGDLS and CDR2 YYNGEE. There are 13 residues in the CDR3. Trimming removed 1 base from V and 5 bases from J, with 8 bases in between. CDR3 in DNA: TGTGCCAGCAGCGTAAGCTTAAGAGATACGCAGTATTTT. This sequence encodes CASSVSLRDTQYF. Full variable domain (remainder filled in from reference TRBV9 and TRBJ2-3): DSGVTQTPKHLITATGQRVTLRCSPRSGDLSVYWYQQSLDQGLQFLIQYYNGEERAKGNILERFSAQQFPDLHSELNLSSLELGDSALYFCASSVSLRDTQYFGPGTRLTVL.

V and J are TRBV15 and TRBJ1-2, with unresolved D. The germline CDR1 and CDR2 sequences are LNHNV and YYDKDF (reference sequence). V was clipped by 3 bases and J by 8 bases, with 19 bases between them. This CDR3 has 15 residues. For the CDR3, the DNA is TGTGCCACCAGCAGTGCAACAGTGGCCCCTGGGGGCTACACCTTC. This encodes CATSSATVAPGGYTF.

This clone was detected only once. V is TRBV27 and J is TRBJ2-1, with D possibly being TRBD2 (6 bases). CDR3 length: 19 amino acids. Germline assignment: CDR1 MNHEY and CDR2 SMNVEV (reference sequence). V was clipped by 2 bases and J by 0 bases, with 20 bases between them. The chain's CDR3 is CASSLDVAAGLSSYNEQFF. DNA for the CDR3: TGTGCCAGCAGTTTAGATGTTGCCGCGGGACTGAGCTCCTACAATGAGCAGTTCTTC.

The sample holds a few counts of this clone. This sequence joins TRBV11-3 and TRBJ1-2, with a tentative D call TRBD1 (6 bases). CDR1 SGHNT and CDR2 YENEEA come from the germline V gene. CDR3 size: 12 residues. V dropped 4 bases and J dropped 8 bases, with 11 bases sitting between them. The CDR3, as DNA: TGTGCCAGCAGCTCACAGGGACGCGGCTACACCTTC. Its translation is CASSSQGRGYTF.

The gene calls are TRBV5-6 and TRBJ1-1; a weak D match, TRBD1 (6 bases). V lost 6 bases and J lost 4, with 16 bases in between. Germline V lookup: CDR1 SGHDT, CDR2 YYEEEE. This CDR3 has 14 amino acids. The CDR3 DNA follows: TGTGCCAGCACCTTTAGGACAGTGACCACTGAAGCTTTCTTT. This encodes CASTFRTVTTEAFF.

The chain uses TRBV7-3 and TRBJ1-1; perhaps TRBD1 as D (5 bases). The V and J ends lost 4 bases and 7 bases respectively, with 13 bases between them. This CDR3 spans 13 amino acids. In germline, CDR1 is SGHTA, CDR2 FQGTGA. DNA of the CDR3: TGTGCCAGCAGCTCATCGGGGGATGGTGAAGCTTTCTTT. Translated: CASSSSGDGEAFF.

The chain has TRBV9 and TRBJ1-1, with D tentatively TRBD1 (6 bases). Trimming stripped 4 bases from V and 6 bases from J, with 13 bases between. In germline, CDR1 is SGDLS, CDR2 YYNGEE. The CDR3 loop spans 13 amino acids. CDR3 amino acids: CASSHGGGAEAFF. The CDR3 DNA follows: TGTGCCAGCAGCCACGGGGGGGGCGCTGAAGCTTTCTTT. The full variable domain, rest sourced from reference TRBV9 and TRBJ1-1, is DSGVTQTPKHLITATGQRVTLRCSPRSGDLSVYWYQQSLDQGLQFLIQYYNGEERAKGNILERFSAQQFPDLHSELNLSSLELGDSALYFCASSHGGGAEAFFGQGTRLTVV.

CDR3 amino acids: CASSVGTATNEKLFF. In DNA, the CDR3 is TGTGCCAGCAGCGTAGGGACAGCAACTAATGAAAAACTGTTTTTT. The chain employs TRBV9 and TRBJ1-4; D may be TRBD1 (6 bases). Between the trimmed V and J ends, which lost 0 bases and 0 bases, there was a span of 6 bases. CDR1 is SGDLS and CDR2 is YYNGEE in the germline V gene. There are 15 residues in the CDR3. Full variable domain (remainder filled in from reference TRBV9 and TRBJ1-4): DSGVTQTPKHLITATGQRVTLRCSPRSGDLSVYWYQQSLDQGLQFLIQYYNGEERAKGNILERFSAQQFPDLHSELNLSSLELGDSALYFCASSVGTATNEKLFFGSGTQLSVL.

V gene TRBV25-1 combines with J gene TRBJ1-2; D possibly corresponds to TRBD1 (5 bases). V lost 1 base and J lost 6, with 9 bases in between. This CDR3 has 13 residues. Germline V lookup: CDR1 MGHDK, CDR2 SYGVNS. The DNA for the CDR3 is TGTGCCAGCAGTGAATTGCAGGGCCATGGCTACACCTTC. Residues: CASSELQGHGYTF.

This chain connects TRBV4-1 to TRBJ1-1; D gene ambiguous. Per germline, CDR1 MGHRA and CDR2 YSYEKL. V shed 1 base and J shed 6 bases, with 15 bases lying between them. The CDR3 length is 15 residues. CDR3 residues: CASSQGPGLGAEAFF. DNA for the CDR3: TGCGCCAGCAGCCAAGGGCCGGGATTAGGCGCTGAAGCTTTCTTT.

A few counts support this clone. This sequence joins TRBV19 and TRBJ1-1, with D possibly being TRBD1 (6 bases). Between the trimmed V and J ends, which lost 4 bases and 1 base, there was a span of 10 bases. This CDR3 spans 14 amino acids. Germline V gene lookup returns CDR1 LNHDA and CDR2 SQIVND (reference sequence). The CDR3 DNA is TGTGCCAGTAGTAAACAGGGAGGGAACACTGAAGCTTTCTTT. Translating it yields CASSKQGGNTEAFF.